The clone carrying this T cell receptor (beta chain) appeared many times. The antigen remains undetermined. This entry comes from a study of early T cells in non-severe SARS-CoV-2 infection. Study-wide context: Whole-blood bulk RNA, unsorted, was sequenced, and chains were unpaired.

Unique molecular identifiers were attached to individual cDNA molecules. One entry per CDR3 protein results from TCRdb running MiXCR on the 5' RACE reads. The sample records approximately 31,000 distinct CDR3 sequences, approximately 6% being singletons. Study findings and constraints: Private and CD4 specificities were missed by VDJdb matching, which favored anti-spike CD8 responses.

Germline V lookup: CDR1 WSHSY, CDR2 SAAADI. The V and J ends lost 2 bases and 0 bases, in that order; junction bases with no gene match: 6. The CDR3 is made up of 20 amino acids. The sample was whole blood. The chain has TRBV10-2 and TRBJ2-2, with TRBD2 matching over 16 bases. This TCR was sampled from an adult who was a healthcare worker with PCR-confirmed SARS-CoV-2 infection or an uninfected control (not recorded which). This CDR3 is CASSETGTSGRAANTGELFF. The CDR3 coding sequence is TGCGCCAGCAGTGAGACCGGGACTAGCGGGAGGGCCGCGAACACCGGGGAGCTGTTTTTT.